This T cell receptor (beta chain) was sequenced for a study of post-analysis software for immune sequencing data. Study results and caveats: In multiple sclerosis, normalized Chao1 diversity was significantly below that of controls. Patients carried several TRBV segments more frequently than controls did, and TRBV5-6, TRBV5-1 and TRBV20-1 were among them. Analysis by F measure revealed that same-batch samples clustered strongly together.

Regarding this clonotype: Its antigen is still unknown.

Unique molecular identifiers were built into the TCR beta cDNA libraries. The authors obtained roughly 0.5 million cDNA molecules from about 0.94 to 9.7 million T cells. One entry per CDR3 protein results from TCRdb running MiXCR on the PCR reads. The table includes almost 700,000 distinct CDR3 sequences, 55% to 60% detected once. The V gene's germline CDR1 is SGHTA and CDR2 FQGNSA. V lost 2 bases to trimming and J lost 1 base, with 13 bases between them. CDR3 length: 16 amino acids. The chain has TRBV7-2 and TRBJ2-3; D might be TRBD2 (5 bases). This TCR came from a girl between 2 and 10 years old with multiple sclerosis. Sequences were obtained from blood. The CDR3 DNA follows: TGTGCCAGCAGCTTAAATAGAGGGCCGCGCACAGATACGCAGTATTTT. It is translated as CASSLNRGPRTDTQYF.